The 25 T cell receptor beta chains listed next were all sequenced from one sample in a study of blood T cell repertoires in COVID-19. Assay used: immunoSEQ multiplex PCR; TCRdb lists only in-frame clones, some missing. The repertoire consists of about 180,000 clones, with roughly 87% occurring once and the leading ten covering less than 10%. The sample comprised peripheral blood. The receptors were sampled from a woman between 65 and 79 years old with COVID-19, enrolled during active disease.

Concerning this clone itself: Its ends do not fully match the called genes, so a read error is possible. The gene calls are TRBV28 and TRBJ2-3, with D tentatively TRBD1 (6 bases). The CDR3 totals 13 residues. In germline, CDR1 is MDHEN, CDR2 SYDVKM. CDR3 in amino acids: CASAEGTYDTSNF. As DNA, the CDR3 is TGTGCCAGCGCCGAGGGGACATATGACACGAGCAATTTT.

This rearrangement joins TRBV2 to TRBJ2-4; 10 nucleotides agree with TRBD2. With V trimmed by 4 bases and J by 4 bases, 1 base remained unmatched. CDR3 size: 14 residues. Looked up from germline, CDR1 is SNHLY and CDR2 is FYNNEI. The CDR3 here is CASSGAGGKNIQYF. For the CDR3, the DNA is TGTGCCAGCAGTGGAGCGGGAGGGAAAAACATTCAGTACTTC.

The chain carries TRBV7-2 and TRBJ2-7; 9 nucleotides agree with TRBD2. This CDR3 has 16 residues. Germline loops: CDR1 SGHTA, CDR2 FQGNSA. The trim removed 1 base at V and 6 bases at J, leaving 10 bases unmatched. CDR3 sequence: CASSLVGAGGRGEQYF. For the CDR3, the DNA is TGTGCCAGCAGCTTAGTAGGAGCGGGAGGCCGGGGCGAGCAGTACTTC.

V usage is TRBV9 and J usage is TRBJ2-5; tentatively, D is TRBD1 (6 bases). CDR3 size: 14 residues. The germline CDR1 and CDR2 sequences are SGDLS and YYNGEE. V lost 3 bases to trimming and J lost 0 bases, with 9 bases between them. CDR3 coding DNA: TGTGCCAGCAGCGCAAGACAGGACCAAGAGACCCAGTACTTC. This gives the protein CASSARQDQETQYF.

This chain connects TRBV6-5 to TRBJ1-1; a weak D match, TRBD1 (5 bases). Germline loops: CDR1 MNHEY, CDR2 SVGAGI. This CDR3 region has 15 residues. With 4 bases removed from V and 0 bases from J, the gap between germline ends came to 12 bases. CDR3 nucleotides: TGTGCCAGCAGTTTGGGAGGGGACGTGAACACTGAAGCTTTCTTT. This encodes CASSLGGDVNTEAFF.

This chain joins TRBV5-1 and TRBJ1-3, with TRBD1 matching 7 bases. Germline CDR1 and CDR2: SGHRS and YFSETQ. The V gene end was trimmed by 4 bases and the J gene end by 0 bases; junction bases not matched to a gene: 10. This CDR3 spans 17 amino acids. The CDR3 loop reads CASSAQPDRASGNTIYF. In nucleotides, the CDR3 is TGCGCCAGCAGCGCCCAACCCGACAGGGCCTCTGGAAACACCATATATTTT.

The rearrangement uses TRBV18 and TRBJ1-3; no clear D. Germline V gene sequence: CDR1 KGHSH, CDR2 LQKENI. The CDR3 has 14 amino acids. V lost 6 bases to trimming and J lost 0 bases, with 9 bases between them. DNA of the CDR3: TGTGCCAGCTCCGAGGATGCCTCTGGAAACACCATATATTTT. Translating it yields CASSEDASGNTIYF.

This rearrangement joins TRBV28 to TRBJ2-3; D possibly corresponds to TRBD2 (6 bases). Trimming removed 9 bases from V and 3 bases from J, with 28 bases in between. The CDR3 length is 18 residues. Germline-derived CDR1 and CDR2 are MDHEN and SYDVKM. CDR3 residues: CARPARAGREWVTDTQYF. CDR3 coding DNA: TGTGCCAGACCGGCCCGGGCGGGTCGGGAGTGGGTGACAGATACGCAGTATTTT.

This clone was recorded a few times. This rearrangement joins TRBV5-1 to TRBJ2-7, with TRBD1 as a possible D gene (6 bases). Trimming took off 1 base at V and 3 bases at J, with 17 bases between the two ends. The CDR3 loop spans 16 amino acids. Germline values: CDR1 SGHRS, CDR2 YFSETQ. CDR3 nucleotides: TGCGCCAGCAGCTTGACCATTTCAGGGGAAGGCTACGAGCAGTACTTC. Protein: CASSLTISGEGYEQYF.

The V gene is TRBV6-2 or TRBV6-3, the J gene TRBJ2-5; TRBD2 matches at 7 bases. Losses at the gene ends were 2 bases for V and 0 bases for J; bases not matched to a gene: 12. The CDR3 sequence is 18 residues long. The germline V gene encodes CDR1 MNHEY and CDR2 SVGEGT. CDR3 bases: TGTGCCAGCAGTTACGGGGCAAGGGACTACCCCTACCAAGAGACCCAGTACTTC. Its translation: CASSYGARDYPYQETQYF.

The chain carries TRBV5-4 and TRBJ2-1; TRBD2 aligns across 14 bases. The trim removed 4 bases at V and 1 base at J, leaving 7 bases unmatched. CDR1 is SGHNT and CDR2 is YYREEE in the germline V gene (reference sequence). The CDR3 sequence is 18 residues long. CDR3 sequence: CASSTGTSGGSSYNEQFF. CDR3 DNA: TGTGCCAGCAGCACGGGGACTAGCGGGGGTTCTTCCTACAATGAGCAGTTCTTC.

This clone has more than one count but fewer than ten. V usage is TRBV10-1 and J usage is TRBJ1-3, with 8 bases identical to TRBD1. Germline V gene lookup returns CDR1 WNHNN and CDR2 SYGVQD (reference sequence). V shed 10 bases and J 4 bases; nucleotides not matched to a gene: 6. The CDR3 extends over 13 amino acids. The DNA for the CDR3 is TGCGCCATGCCAGGGGGCTACGGAAACACCATATATTTT. As protein: CAMPGGYGNTIYF.

The chain links TRBV19 to TRBJ1-1, with TRBD1 matching 10 bases. V was pared by 2 bases and J by 3 bases, with 6 bases of the junction left unmatched. Germline assignment: CDR1 LNHDA and CDR2 SQIVND (reference sequence). The CDR3 contains 16 residues. The CDR3 sequence: CASSILRTGGYTEAFF. Written as DNA, the CDR3 is TGTGCCAGTAGTATACTAAGGACAGGGGGATACACTGAAGCTTTCTTT.

This chain joins TRBV28 and TRBJ2-6; D is uncertain. Looked up from germline, CDR1 is MDHEN and CDR2 is SYDVKM. The length of the CDR3 is 17 residues. V shed 3 bases and J shed 0 bases, with 12 bases lying between them. CDR3: CASSFARLSSGANVLTF. CDR3 sequence (DNA): TGTGCCAGCAGTTTCGCCAGGCTTAGCTCTGGGGCCAACGTCCTGACTTTC.

Only a few counts were recorded for this clone. The chain is built from TRBV28 and TRBJ1-5, with D possibly matching TRBD1 (6 bases). V was cut by 4 bases and J by 9 bases, with 13 bases left in between. The CDR3 consists of 13 residues. Germline V lookup: CDR1 MDHEN, CDR2 SYDVKM. The CDR3 nucleotides are TGTGCCAGCAGTTACAGGGATATAAGGCCCCAGCATTTT. Protein product: CASSYRDIRPQHF.

J is TRBJ2-2 and V is TRBV7-2; perhaps TRBD2 as D (5 bases). The germline CDR1 and CDR2 sequences are SGHTA and FQGNSA. The CDR3 covers 17 residues. With 5 bases removed from V and 1 base from J, the gap between germline ends came to 17 bases. The CDR3 sequence is CASSEISSRLNTGELFF. The CDR3 DNA is TGTGCCAGCAGCGAGATCTCTAGCCGACTGAACACCGGGGAGCTGTTTTTT.

This rearrangement joins TRBV6-1 to TRBJ2-6, with D perhaps matching TRBD2 (5 bases). V was shortened by 8 bases and J by 0 bases, with 11 bases between the two germline ends. CDR1 and CDR2 (germline): MNHNS, SASEGT. The CDR3 spans 15 residues. The CDR3 spells CASSILASGANVLTF. CDR3 sequence (DNA): TGTGCCAGCTCTATCCTAGCCTCTGGGGCCAACGTCCTGACTTTC.

J is TRBJ1-1 and V is TRBV15; the D is unclear. Looked up from germline, CDR1 is LNHNV and CDR2 is YYDKDF (reference sequence). V dropped 5 bases and J dropped 2 bases, with 12 bases sitting between them. This CDR3 is built from 14 residues. CDR3 in DNA: TGTGCCACCAGCGAAGGAGCGCTTAACACTGAAGCTTTCTTT. It codes for CATSEGALNTEAFF.

The rearrangement links TRBV18 to TRBJ2-2; 7 positions match TRBD1. The V gene end was trimmed by 3 bases and the J gene end by 2 bases; junction bases not matched to a gene: 6. This CDR3 contains 16 residues. Germline values: CDR1 KGHSH, CDR2 LQKENI. CDR3 nucleotide sequence: TGTGCCAGCTCACCGCGGACAGGAGGTAACACCGGGGAGCTGTTTTTT. It is translated as CASSPRTGGNTGELFF.

The chain links TRBV5-4 to TRBJ2-1, with D perhaps matching TRBD2 (6 bases). Per germline, CDR1 SGHNT and CDR2 YYREEE (reference sequence). Trimming cost V 4 bases and J 0 bases, with 11 bases left between them. The CDR3 contains 15 residues. The CDR3 nucleotides read TGTGCCAGCAGCCCCACTAGCCGCTCCTACAATGAGCAGTTCTTC. This sequence encodes CASSPTSRSYNEQFF.

Of note for this clone: An end of the junction does not agree with germline; a read error may underlie this. This chain links TRBV7-9 with TRBJ1-6; D not resolved. The CDR3 has 12 residues. Germline V gene lookup returns CDR1 SEHNR and CDR2 FQNEAQ (reference sequence). The CDR3 loop is CASSTDKSPLHF. CDR3 bases: TGTGCCAGCAGCACTGATAAGTCACCCCTCCACTTT.

This chain uses TRBV19 with TRBJ1-5, with 8 bases lining up with TRBD1. Germline V gene data show CDR1 as LNHDA and CDR2 as SQIVND (reference sequence). The V and J ends lost 3 bases and 4 bases, in that order; junction bases with no gene match: 5. The CDR3 spans 15 residues. CDR3 coding DNA: TGTGCCAGTAGTATGACAGGGGTCCGTAATCAGCCCCAGCATTTT. Protein product: CASSMTGVRNQPQHF.

The genes are TRBV30 and TRBJ1-2; D ambiguous. The CDR3 has 13 residues. The V end was cut by 4 bases, the J end by 7 bases, with 16 bases between. Germline values: CDR1 GTSNPN, CDR2 SVGIG (reference sequence). Here the CDR3 DNA reads TGTGCCTGGACCCTAACTGGGGAGATTGGCTACACCTTC. Translation: CAWTLTGEIGYTF.

V and J are TRBV6-6 and TRBJ2-7; TRBD1 is a possible D gene (6 bases). Trimming took 7 bases from V and 1 from J, leaving 17 bases between them. This CDR3 contains 15 residues. Germline V gene data show CDR1 as MNHNY and CDR2 as SVGAGI (reference sequence). CDR3 loop: CASTVLRGQSYEQYF. The CDR3 coding sequence is TGTGCCAGCACCGTACTCAGGGGCCAGTCCTACGAGCAGTACTTC.

The genes are TRBV5-1 and TRBJ2-3; TRBD2 might be the D (6 bases). Germline CDR1 reads SGHRS; CDR2 reads YFSETQ. CDR3 size: 15 residues. With 1 base removed from V and 1 base from J, the gap between germline ends came to 10 bases. In DNA form, the CDR3 reads TGCGCCAGCAGCTTGTCCTCTAGCGGCACAGATACGCAGTATTTT. Translation: CASSLSSSGTDTQYF.